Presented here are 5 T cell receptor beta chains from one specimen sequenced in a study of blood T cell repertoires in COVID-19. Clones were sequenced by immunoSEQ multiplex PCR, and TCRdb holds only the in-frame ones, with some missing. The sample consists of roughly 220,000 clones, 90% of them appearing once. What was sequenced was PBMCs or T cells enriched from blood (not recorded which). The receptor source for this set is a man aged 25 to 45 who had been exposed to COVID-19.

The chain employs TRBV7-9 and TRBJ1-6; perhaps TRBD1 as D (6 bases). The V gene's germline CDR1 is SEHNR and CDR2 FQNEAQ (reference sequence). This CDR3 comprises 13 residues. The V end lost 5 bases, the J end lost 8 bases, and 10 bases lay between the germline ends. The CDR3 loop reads CASSLRQDSPLHF. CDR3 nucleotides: TGTGCCAGCAGCCTCCGACAGGATTCACCCCTCCACTTT.

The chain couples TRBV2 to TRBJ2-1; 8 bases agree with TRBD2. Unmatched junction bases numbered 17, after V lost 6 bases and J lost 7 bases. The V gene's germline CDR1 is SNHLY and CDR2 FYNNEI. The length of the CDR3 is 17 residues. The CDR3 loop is CASSLTSGTSTKNEQFF. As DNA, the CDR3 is TGTGCCAGCAGCCTCACCTCCGGGACTAGTACGAAGAATGAGCAGTTCTTC. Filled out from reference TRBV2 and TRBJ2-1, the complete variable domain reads EPEVTQTPSHQVTQMGQEVILRCVPISNHLYFYWYRQILGQKVEFLVSFYNNEISEKSEIFDDQFSVERPDGSNFTLKIRSTKLEDSAMYFCASSLTSGTSTKNEQFFGPGTRLTVL.

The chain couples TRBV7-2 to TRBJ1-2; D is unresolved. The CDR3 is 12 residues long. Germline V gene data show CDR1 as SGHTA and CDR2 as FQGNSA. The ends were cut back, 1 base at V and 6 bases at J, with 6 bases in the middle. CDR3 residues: CASSLEVDGYTF. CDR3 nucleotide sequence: TGTGCCAGCAGCTTAGAAGTAGATGGCTACACCTTC.

The CDR3 reads CASSRDWKETQYF. The CDR3 DNA is TGCGCCAGCAGCCGCGACTGGAAAGAGACCCAGTACTTC. The chain couples TRBV4-1 to TRBJ2-5; no reliable D call. Trimming removed 4 bases from V and 3 bases from J, with 9 bases in between. Germline CDR1 MGHRA, CDR2 YSYEKL. The CDR3 spans 13 residues.

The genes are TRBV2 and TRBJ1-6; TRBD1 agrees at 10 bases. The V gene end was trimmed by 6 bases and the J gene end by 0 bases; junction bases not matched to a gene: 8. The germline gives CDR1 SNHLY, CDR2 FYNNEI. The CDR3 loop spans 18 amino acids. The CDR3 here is CASSVPGQGSSYNSPLHF. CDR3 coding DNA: TGTGCCAGCAGCGTCCCGGGACAGGGGAGCTCCTATAATTCACCCCTCCACTTT.